Listed here are 20 T cell receptor beta chains from one sample, sequenced in a study of breast tumors, draining lymph nodes, adjacent tissues. In TCRdb, the multiplex PCR reads were re-called with MiXCR into one record per CDR3 protein. The table lists more than 250,000 distinct CDR3 sequences, roughly 31% of them singletons, with around 1% in the top ten. Axillary draining lymph nodes of breast cancer patients supplied the node samples. Sequencing was carried out using axillary lymph node tissue. The receptors here all came from a female donor with breast cancer. Some clones in this sample may be carry-over from other donors' samples.

This clonotype occurred a few times. CDR3 DNA sequence: TGTGCCAGCAGATCCCGTGGGGGGGGGGAGCTGTTTTTT. This gives the protein CASRSRGGGELFF. The chain carries TRBV12-3 or TRBV12-4 and TRBJ2-2, with D perhaps TRBD2 (6 bases). V lost 6 bases and J lost 8, with 13 bases in between. This CDR3 has 13 residues.

This rearrangement joins TRBV24-1 to TRBJ1-4; D unresolved. Germline CDR1 reads KGHDR; CDR2 reads SFDVKD. V gave up 2 bases and J gave up 6 bases, with 9 bases separating them. CDR3 length: 14 amino acids. CDR3 in amino acids: CATSDSRGDEKLFF. The CDR3 DNA reads TGTGCCACCAGTGATTCACGGGGTGATGAAAAACTGTTTTTT.

This clonotype has at least ten counts. This rearrangement joins TRBV10-3 to TRBJ2-7, with no clear D. Germline lookup yields CDR1 ENHRY and CDR2 SYGVKD. The CDR3 totals 13 residues. V lost 4 bases and J 2 bases, leaving 9 bases between the germline ends. Written as DNA, the CDR3 is TGTGCCATCAGTGGCGGATCGACCTACGAGCAGTACTTC. It is translated as CAISGGSTYEQYF.

For this clonotype: A single base separates this from a much larger clone, so it may be a read error. This sequence joins TRBV5-1 and TRBJ2-1; TRBD1 agrees at 7 bases. With 2 bases clipped from V and 3 bases from J, the junction kept 11 bases outside the gene matches. The germline CDR1 and CDR2 sequences are SGHRS and YFSETQ. This CDR3 spans 17 amino acids. In DNA form, the CDR3 reads TGCGCCAGCAGCTTATGGGGGACAGACTCCAGCTACAATGAGCAGTTCTTC. It translates to CASSLWGTDSSYNEQFF.

Notes on this clonotype: With a much larger clone just one base away, this may be a read error. This sequence joins TRBV5-8 and TRBJ2-3; TRBD1 is a possible D gene (6 bases). The CDR3 totals 15 residues. CDR1 is SGHTS and CDR2 is YDEGEE in the germline V gene. The germline V and J ends were trimmed by 6 bases and 3 bases, with 17 bases remaining between them. CDR3 protein: CASTQGPWLTDTQYF. The CDR3 DNA is TGTGCCAGCACCCAGGGGCCATGGTTGACAGATACGCAGTATTTT.

The genes are TRBV19 and TRBJ2-2; the match to TRBD2 covers 7 bases. With V trimmed by 1 base and J by 5 bases, 7 bases remained unmatched. The germline V gene has CDR1 LNHDA and CDR2 SQIVND (reference sequence). This CDR3 is 16 amino acids long. DNA of the CDR3: TGTGCCAGTAGTATAGGTCGGGGGGTTAGGACCGGGGAGCTGTTTTTT. Encoded protein: CASSIGRGVRTGELFF.

Of note for this clonotype: One junction end does not reproduce the germline sequence, and a read error may be involved. This CDR3 is CASSLMGYNEELFF. The DNA for the CDR3 is TGTGCCAGCAGTTTAATGGGATATAATGAAGAACTGTTTTTT. The chain uses TRBV27 and TRBJ1-4; D is uncertain. Germline CDR1 MNHEY, CDR2 SMNVEV (reference sequence). The CDR3 sequence is 14 residues long. Supplemented by reference TRBV27 and TRBJ1-4, the full variable domain reads EAQVTQNPRYLITVTGKKLTVTCSQNMNHEYMSWYRQDPGLGLRQIYYSMNVEVTDKGDVPEGYKVSRKEKRNFPLILESPSPNQTSLYFCASSLMGYNEELFFGSGTQLSVL.

This clonotype was seen ten or more times. J is TRBJ2-1 and V is TRBV29-1; D unresolved. V was trimmed by 8 bases and J by 1 base, leaving 6 bases between them. The CDR3 runs 11 residues. Germline lookup yields CDR1 SQVTM and CDR2 ANQGSEA. This CDR3 reads CSLSSYNEQFF. The CDR3 coding sequence is TGCAGCCTAAGTTCCTACAATGAGCAGTTCTTC.

This clonotype has ten or more counts. Sequence at one end of the junction differs from germline and may be a read error. The chain joins TRBV10-2 to TRBJ2-6; TRBD2 agrees at 8 bases. CDR3 size: 17 residues. Germline CDR1 and CDR2: WSHSY and SAAADI. CDR3 protein: CATSAGGRTSGANVLTF. In nucleotides, the CDR3 is TGCGCCACCAGTGCGGGAGGACGTACCTCTGGGGCCAACGTCCTGACTTTC.

The table lists this clonotype with many counts. The rearrangement links TRBV5-8 to TRBJ2-7; perhaps D is TRBD1 or TRBD2 (7 bases each). Germline CDR1 and CDR2: SGHTS and YDEGEE. V lost 5 bases, J lost 2 bases, and 14 bases lay in between. This CDR3 comprises 14 residues. CDR3 protein: CASSQSGTAYEQYF. Here the CDR3 DNA reads TGTGCCAGCAGTCAGAGCGGGACAGCCTACGAGCAGTACTTC.

The rearrangement uses TRBV7-9 and TRBJ2-2, with TRBD1 matching 7 bases. CDR3 size: 16 residues. The V gene's germline CDR1 is SEHNR and CDR2 FQNEAQ (reference sequence). Unmatched junction bases numbered 2, after V lost 1 base and J lost 0 bases. The CDR3 region is CASSLGQGTNTGELFF. In nucleotides, the CDR3 is TGTGCCAGCAGCTTAGGACAGGGTACGAACACCGGGGAGCTGTTTTTT.

This clonotype appeared many times. This chain links TRBV24-1 with TRBJ2-1; 12 bases fit TRBD2. Germline values: CDR1 KGHDR, CDR2 SFDVKD. The CDR3 has 15 residues. Trimming removed 3 bases from V and 9 bases from J; junction bases left unmatched: 5. The chain's CDR3 is CATSDRLAGVAEQFF. The CDR3 DNA is TGTGCCACCAGTGATCGACTAGCGGGAGTTGCTGAGCAGTTCTTC.

As concerns this clonotype: It may be a read error: a sequence one base away is much more abundant. The rearrangement links TRBV20-1 to TRBJ2-5; unclear D gene. CDR1 and CDR2 (germline): DFQATT, SNEGSKA (reference sequence). This CDR3 contains 14 residues. The V gene lost 0 bases and the J gene lost 0 bases, with 8 bases spanning the gap. CDR3 in amino acids: CSAREYWNQETQYF. The CDR3 coding sequence is TGCAGTGCTAGAGAATACTGGAACCAAGAGACCCAGTACTTC.

This clonotype was detected many times. This chain joins TRBV12-3 or TRBV12-4 and TRBJ2-7; D unclear. CDR3 length equals 12 residues. Trimming left V 6 bases short and J 3 bases short, with 9 bases between. The chain's CDR3 is CASRGMSYEQYF. CDR3 in DNA: TGTGCCAGCAGGGGGATGAGCTACGAGCAGTACTTC.

In DNA form, the CDR3 reads TGTGCCAGCAGTCCTCAGGGACAGGGACTAGCGGCTCTCTACGAGCAGTACTTC. This gives the protein CASSPQGQGLAALYEQYF. The J gene is TRBJ2-7, the V gene TRBV28; 11 bases are a match to TRBD2. CDR1 is MDHEN, CDR2 SYDVKM, per germline. The V segment lost 5 bases and the J segment 3 bases; nucleotides outside the gene matches: 15. The CDR3 is 18 residues long.

This clonotype was found many times. The chain combines TRBV3-1 with TRBJ2-5; the D is unclear. The CDR3 is made up of 13 amino acids. Trimming shortened V by 4 bases and J by 3 bases, and 9 bases separated the two germline ends. Germline CDR1 reads LGHDT; CDR2 reads YNNKEL (reference sequence). DNA of the CDR3: TGTGCCAGCAGCCCTACTATGGAAGAGACCCAGTACTTC. The encoded protein is CASSPTMEETQYF.

In regard to this clonotype: A read error may account for a junction end that differs from germline. This chain links TRBV9 with TRBJ2-6; D is undetermined. The CDR3 spans 14 residues. The germline V gene has CDR1 SGDLS and CDR2 YYNGEE. The DNA for the CDR3 is TGTGTCAGCAGCGTAGACTCTGGGGCCAACGTCCTGACTTTC. Translated: CVSSVDSGANVLTF. The variable domain in full, with the rest retrieved from reference TRBV9 and TRBJ2-6, is DSGVTQTPKHLITATGQRVTLRCSPRSGDLSVYWYQQSLDQGLQFLIQYYNGEERAKGNILERFSAQQFPDLHSELNLSSLELGDSALYFCVSSVDSGANVLTFGAGSRLTVL.

This clonotype was seen only a few times. The chain links TRBV6-5 to TRBJ2-7, with D tentatively TRBD1 or TRBD2 (5 bases each). This CDR3 is 14 amino acids long. Deletions cut 6 bases from V and 1 base from J, with 13 bases between. CDR1 is MNHEY and CDR2 is SVGAGI in the germline V gene. CDR3 in DNA: TGTGCCAGCAGGACACGGGGCAGTTCCTACGAGCAGTACTTC. Translating gives CASRTRGSSYEQYF.

This clonotype was recorded a few times. The genes are TRBV4-2 and TRBJ2-1; the match to TRBD2 covers 9 bases. The CDR3 sequence is 17 residues long. V trimming: 3 bases; J trimming: 12 bases; junction bases outside the gene matches: 18. CDR1 is LGHNA, CDR2 YNFKEQ, per germline. The CDR3 DNA reads as TGTGCCAGCAGCCAGCCCGCGACTAGCGGTCTGCGGGGTGGGCAGTTCTTC. Translated, it gives CASSQPATSGLRGGQFF.

This clonotype appeared many times. The V and J genes are TRBV5-6 and TRBJ1-6; 10 bases are a match to TRBD1. Looked up from germline, CDR1 is SGHDT and CDR2 is YYEEEE. The CDR3 is 16 residues long. V lost 4 bases, J lost 7 bases, and 8 bases stayed unmatched. This CDR3 reads CASSVGTGVLNSPLHF. As DNA, the CDR3 is TGTGCCAGCAGCGTAGGGACAGGGGTCCTCAATTCACCCCTCCACTTT.